The next 30 T cell receptor beta chains were all read from a single sample in a study of T-cell reconstitution after alpha-beta-depleted transplantation in children. As it was prepared, the TCRbeta library received unique molecular identifiers. TCRdb ran MiXCR on the PCR reads and lists one entry per CDR3 protein. The data hold fewer than 400,000 distinct CDR3 sequences, with about 20% observed a single time. The sequences come from PBMCs from the stem cell graft donor, collected from the stem cell graft. The source of these receptors is a human donor who donated a stem cell graft to a child with acute myeloid leukemia.

The chain links TRBV29-1 to TRBJ2-4; D not certain. The CDR3 is 14 residues long. Between the trimmed V and J ends, which lost 4 bases and 1 base, there was a span of 11 bases. The germline gives CDR1 SQVTM, CDR2 ANQGSEA. The CDR3 is CSVGAHGAKNIQYF. CDR3 DNA sequence: TGCAGCGTTGGGGCCCACGGGGCCAAAAACATTCAGTACTTC.

V and J are TRBV29-1 and TRBJ1-4; D remains unclear. Germline V gene lookup returns CDR1 SQVTM and CDR2 ANQGSEA. The CDR3 consists of 13 residues. V lost 7 bases and J lost 0, with 9 bases in between. The CDR3 sequence is CSARRATNEKLFF. CDR3 sequence (DNA): TGCAGCGCCCGACGAGCAACTAATGAAAAACTGTTTTTT.

This chain links TRBV7-9 with TRBJ1-5; D is ambiguous. The CDR3 consists of 13 residues. Trimming stripped 0 bases from V and 6 bases from J, with 6 bases between. Germline-derived CDR1 and CDR2 are SEHNR and FQNEAQ (reference sequence). The CDR3 is CASSLAEFQPQHF. The CDR3 coding sequence is TGTGCCAGCAGCTTAGCTGAGTTTCAGCCCCAGCATTTT.

This clonotype was detected a few times. The chain has TRBV14 and TRBJ2-5; D is unresolved. With 1 base removed from V and 7 bases from J, the gap between germline ends came to 7 bases. The CDR3 is made up of 12 amino acids. Per the germline V gene, CDR1 is SGHDN and CDR2 is FVKESK. The CDR3 DNA is TGTGCCAGCAGCCAAGGGACCGGGACCCAGTACTTC. It yields the protein CASSQGTGTQYF.

This chain uses TRBV4-1 with TRBJ1-1; possibly TRBD1 for D (5 bases). The CDR3 has 16 residues. Between the trimmed V and J ends, which lost 1 base and 1 base, there was a span of 13 bases. Germline V gene sequence: CDR1 MGHRA, CDR2 YSYEKL. The CDR3 loop reads CASSQGPTTANTEAFF. The CDR3 DNA reads TGCGCCAGCAGCCAAGGACCTACGACAGCGAACACTGAAGCTTTCTTT.

The gene calls are TRBV5-1 and TRBJ2-2, with D hard to call. From germline, CDR1 is SGHRS and CDR2 YFSETQ. This CDR3 is 17 amino acids long. The V gene lost 0 bases and the J gene lost 1 base, with 13 bases spanning the gap. In nucleotides, the CDR3 is TGCGCCAGCAGCTTGGCCCCCACCCCCGGGAACACCGGGGAGCTGTTTTTT. The encoded protein is CASSLAPTPGNTGELFF.

The CDR3, as DNA: TGTGCCAGCAGTTTGCGGGGACTAGCGAGAGGAGATACGCAGTATTTT. It translates to CASSLRGLARGDTQYF. V usage is TRBV27 and J usage is TRBJ2-3, with 10 bases aligning to TRBD2. Germline CDR1 is MNHEY and CDR2 is SMNVEV (reference sequence). CDR3 length: 16 residues. The V and J ends lost 3 bases and 5 bases, in that order; junction bases with no gene match: 8.

At least ten counts were recorded for this clonotype. The V call is TRBV4-3, the J call TRBJ2-7; possible D gene TRBD2, 6 bases. V lost 4 bases and J lost 6, with 16 bases in between. CDR3 length: 14 residues. Germline loops: CDR1 LGHNA, CDR2 YSLEER. This CDR3 is CASSPDWGVSEQYF. The CDR3 DNA follows: TGCGCCAGCAGCCCGGACTGGGGGGTCTCCGAGCAGTACTTC.

The chain uses TRBV7-9 and TRBJ2-7, with D possibly matching TRBD2 (6 bases). The V gene's germline CDR1 is SEHNR and CDR2 FQNEAQ (reference sequence). The V end was cut by 5 bases, the J end by 0 bases, with 14 bases between. This CDR3 region has 15 residues. The CDR3 sequence: CASSPPWRDSYEQYF. CDR3 DNA sequence: TGTGCCAGCAGCCCCCCTTGGCGGGACTCCTACGAGCAGTACTTC.

V gene TRBV14 combines with J gene TRBJ2-7; TRBD1 agrees at 12 bases. Germline CDR1 is SGHDN and CDR2 is FVKESK. V gave up 1 base and J gave up 6 bases; unmatched junction bases: 4. CDR3 length: 15 residues. The DNA of the CDR3 is TGTGCCAGCAGCCAAGCCGGGACAGGGGGCCGCGAGCAGTACTTC. Its translation is CASSQAGTGGREQYF.

The chain recombines TRBV12-5 with TRBJ1-1, with no clear D. V was trimmed by 1 base and J by 3 bases, leaving 6 bases between them. Germline V gene sequence: CDR1 LGHNT, CDR2 FRNRAP. The CDR3 runs to 13 residues. The CDR3 nucleotides read TGTGCTAGTGGTTTGGACTTATACACTGAAGCTTTCTTT. Translation gives CASGLDLYTEAFF.

This rearrangement joins TRBV12-3 or TRBV12-4 to TRBJ2-1; D gene ambiguous. The V end lost 3 bases, the J end lost 8 bases, and 5 bases lay between the germline ends. This CDR3 has 11 residues. CDR3 in amino acids: CASSFRHEQFF. The DNA of the CDR3 is TGTGCCAGCAGTTTCCGGCATGAGCAGTTCTTC.

This clonotype came up a few times. The chain carries TRBV20-1 and TRBJ2-7; tentative D call: TRBD1 (5 bases). V lost 1 base and J 3 bases, leaving 10 bases between the germline ends. The germline V gene has CDR1 DFQATT and CDR2 SNEGSKA (reference sequence). This CDR3 region has 13 residues. DNA of the CDR3: TGCAGTGCTAGAGTGCCAGGGATCTACGAGCAGTACTTC. Its translation: CSARVPGIYEQYF.

This clonotype was detected only a few times. In nucleotides, the CDR3 is TGCAGTGCTAGAGAGGTTGTGGAGTACGATTTAGACACTGAAGCTTTCTTT. It is translated as CSAREVVEYDLDTEAFF. The chain links TRBV20-1 to TRBJ1-1; no definite D call. The CDR3 totals 17 residues. Trimming removed 0 bases from V and 3 bases from J, with 20 bases in between. Germline V gene sequence: CDR1 DFQATT, CDR2 SNEGSKA (reference sequence).

The chain carries TRBV20-1 and TRBJ1-5, with D tentatively TRBD1 (5 bases). Germline V gene lookup returns CDR1 DFQATT and CDR2 SNEGSKA (reference sequence). The CDR3 runs 12 residues. The V gene lost 6 bases and the J gene lost 6 bases, with 12 bases spanning the gap. CDR3 amino acids: CSANQGGQPQHF. CDR3 nucleotide sequence: TGCAGTGCCAACCAGGGAGGTCAGCCCCAGCATTTT.

At least ten counts were recorded for this clonotype. This rearrangement joins TRBV20-1 to TRBJ2-7, with a possible D match to TRBD2 (6 bases). V was cut by 4 bases and J by 2 bases, with 12 bases left in between. CDR3 length equals 13 residues. CDR1 and CDR2 (germline): DFQATT, SNEGSKA (reference sequence). CDR3: CSANREAPYEQYF. DNA for the CDR3: TGCAGTGCTAATAGGGAGGCCCCCTACGAGCAGTACTTC.

The sample holds a few counts of this clonotype. The rearrangement joins TRBV20-1 to TRBJ2-7, with a tentative D call TRBD1 (6 bases). This CDR3 has 14 amino acids. Trimming left V 2 bases short and J 6 bases short, with 17 bases between. Germline CDR1 and CDR2: DFQATT and SNEGSKA (reference sequence). In DNA, the CDR3 is TGCAGTGCTAGATCCTCTAGGGGGAAACGCGAGCAGTACTTC. Its protein product is CSARSSRGKREQYF.

The V gene is TRBV25-1, the J gene TRBJ2-7, with 9 bases that match TRBD2. V lost 3 bases to trimming and J lost 6 bases; unmatched junction nucleotides: 9. Germline lookup yields CDR1 MGHDK and CDR2 SYGVNS. This CDR3 contains 15 residues. The DNA for the CDR3 is TGTGCCAGCAGTGACCGGGCTAGCGGGATGAGCGAGCAGTACTTC. It specifies CASSDRASGMSEQYF.

This clonotype was observed a few times. V and J are TRBV4-3 and TRBJ1-1; D uncertain. The CDR3 is 12 residues long. V was clipped by 5 bases and J by 3 bases, with 7 bases between them. The germline CDR1 and CDR2 sequences are LGHNA and YSLEER. CDR3 in DNA: TGCGCCAGCAGCGGGAGGCACACTGAAGCTTTCTTT. Encoded protein: CASSGRHTEAFF.

The table lists this clonotype with a count of one. As the CDR3 is not closed by the conserved phenylalanine or tryptophan, this likely results from a read error. This chain connects TRBV5-1 to TRBJ1-4; D gene uncertain. CDR1 SGHRS and CDR2 YFSETQ come from the germline V gene. V lost 4 bases to trimming and J lost 4 bases, with 11 bases between them. This CDR3 is 14 amino acids long. Here the CDR3 DNA reads TGCGCCAGCAGCCAGGACGGAATTAATGAAAAACTGTTTTCT. It encodes CASSQDGINEKLFS.

This clonotype was detected a few times. The genes are TRBV15 and TRBJ2-5; D assignment may be TRBD1 or TRBD2 (5 bases each). V lost 5 bases and J 2 bases, leaving 21 bases between the germline ends. Per the germline V gene, CDR1 is LNHNV and CDR2 is YYDKDF (reference sequence). This CDR3 is built from 17 residues. The CDR3 sequence is CATSQKWDPKTQETQYF. CDR3 sequence (DNA): TGTGCCACCAGCCAGAAGTGGGACCCGAAGACTCAAGAGACCCAGTACTTC. Full variable domain (rest looked up from reference TRBV15 and TRBJ2-5): DAMVIQNPRYQVTQFGKPVTLSCSQTLNHNVMYWYQQKSSQAPKLLFHYYDKDFNNEADTPDNFQSRRPNTSFCFLDIRSPGLGDTAMYLCATSQKWDPKTQETQYFGPGTRLLVL.

This clonotype was recorded at least ten times. The DNA of the CDR3 is TGTGCCAGCAGCCTTACAGCCGGGGTCGATGGCTACACCTTC. Encoded protein: CASSLTAGVDGYTF. This chain links TRBV9 with TRBJ1-2; D gene ambiguous. CDR3 length equals 14 residues. V lost 4 bases and J 6 bases, leaving 16 bases between the germline ends. Per germline, CDR1 SGDLS and CDR2 YYNGEE.

This clonotype was counted ten times or more. V is TRBV25-1 and J is TRBJ1-4; maybe TRBD1 (5 bases). The CDR3 spans 13 residues. Per the germline V gene, CDR1 is MGHDK and CDR2 is SYGVNS. V dropped 4 bases and J dropped 8 bases, with 11 bases sitting between them. CDR3 nucleotides: TGTGCCAGCAGTGGGGGAGGGGACGAAAAACTGTTTTTT. This translates into CASSGGGDEKLFF.

This clonotype was recorded a few times. J is TRBJ2-1 and V is TRBV11-2, with D perhaps TRBD2 (6 bases). This CDR3 has 16 residues. V was trimmed by 1 base and J by 6 bases, leaving 16 bases between them. The germline V gene encodes CDR1 SGHAT and CDR2 FQNNGV. CDR3: CASSLGASANFNEQFF. The CDR3 DNA reads TGTGCCAGCAGCTTAGGGGCTAGCGCGAACTTCAATGAGCAGTTCTTC.

This clonotype occurred many times. The chain joins TRBV20-1 to TRBJ2-4; D ambiguous. This CDR3 is 15 amino acids long. From germline, CDR1 is DFQATT and CDR2 SNEGSKA (reference sequence). Trimming removed 3 bases at V and 4 bases at J, with 16 bases between. CDR3 amino acids: CSASPRIAEKNIQYF. CDR3 in DNA: TGCAGTGCTAGTCCTAGGATAGCTGAGAAAAACATTCAGTACTTC.

The chain couples TRBV20-1 to TRBJ1-1; D gene ambiguous. There are 14 residues in the CDR3. Germline CDR1 and CDR2: DFQATT and SNEGSKA (reference sequence). V lost 4 bases and J 8 bases, leaving 20 bases between the germline ends. CDR3 loop: CSATPPIAPGEAFF. The DNA for the CDR3 is TGCAGTGCTACACCACCTATAGCCCCAGGAGAAGCTTTCTTT.

This clonotype was seen more than once but under ten times. The chain employs TRBV29-1 and TRBJ1-2, with unresolved D. Trimming cost V 7 bases and J 6 bases, with 12 bases left between them. The germline CDR1 and CDR2 sequences are SQVTM and ANQGSEA. There are 11 residues in the CDR3. CDR3 residues: CSGRREDGYTF. In nucleotides, the CDR3 is TGCAGCGGCCGTAGGGAGGATGGCTACACCTTC.

This clonotype has a count of ten or more. The chain links TRBV29-1 to TRBJ2-1, with TRBD2 matching over 14 bases. Germline lookup yields CDR1 SQVTM and CDR2 ANQGSEA. The CDR3 has 13 residues. V trimming: 6 bases; J trimming: 10 bases; junction bases outside the gene matches: 5. This CDR3 reads CSVPGLAGVEQFF. The CDR3 DNA reads as TGCAGCGTGCCGGGACTAGCGGGAGTCGAGCAGTTCTTC.

V is TRBV7-9 and J is TRBJ2-7; unclear D gene. Germline CDR1 SEHNR, CDR2 FQNEAQ (reference sequence). There are 12 residues in the CDR3. V lost 1 base and J lost 6, with 7 bases in between. CDR3 amino acids: CASSLDGTEQYF. The CDR3 coding sequence is TGTGCCAGCAGCTTAGACGGTACCGAGCAGTACTTC.

V is TRBV5-1 and J is TRBJ2-7; D gene ambiguous. V lost 7 bases, J lost 7 bases, and 18 bases lay in between. Per germline, CDR1 SGHRS and CDR2 YFSETQ. The CDR3 is 13 amino acids. The CDR3 spells CASRSESQGEQYF. In DNA, the CDR3 is TGCGCCAGCCGGTCCGAATCACAAGGAGAGCAGTACTTC. The full variable domain, rest sourced from reference TRBV5-1 and TRBJ2-7, is KAGVTQTPRYLIKTRGQQVTLSCSPISGHRSVSWYQQTPGQGLQFLFEYFSETQRNKGNFPGRFSGRQFSNSRSEMNVSTLELGDSALYLCASRSESQGEQYFGPGTRLTVT.